These 18 T cell receptor beta chains were all obtained from the same sample, sequenced in a study of T cell clusters in autoimmune cytopenias (dated by TCRdb to about 2019). Per sample, roughly 250 ng of peripheral blood genomic DNA, about 38,000 genome equivalents, was used for TRB amplification. The instrument was an Illumina MiSeq. TRB rearrangements were amplified by multiplex PCR using a touch-down protocol with TRB-A and TRB-B primer pools mixed in one tube. Based on TCRdb reprocessing of the reads, there is one entry per CDR3 protein sequence, and DNA is missing. The sample's table covers under 3,500 distinct CDR3 sequences. Of the sample, over 15% falls within the top ten clones. Input material: peripheral blood. Source of these receptors: a human donor with an autoimmune cytopenia, with autoimmune hepatitis or in good health (not recorded which).

This clonotype is identified as medium-sized (0.01 to 0.1%) from frequency. The genes are TRBV7-6 and TRBJ2-7. CDR1 is SGHVS and CDR2 is FNYEAQ in the germline V gene. The CDR3 has 12 amino acids. CDR3 sequence reads: CASSSSPYEQYF.

This clonotype is classed as large by frequency. The CDR3 spells CATSRGETGTGELFF. The V gene is TRBV15, the J gene TRBJ2-2; there is no DNA to check the TCRdb D call of TRBD1. This CDR3 comprises 15 residues. Germline assignment: CDR1 LNHNV and CDR2 YYDKDF (reference sequence).

The V call is TRBV20-1, the J call TRBJ2-1; TCRdb names TRBD1, which stays unverified in the absence of DNA. The germline V gene has CDR1 DFQATT and CDR2 SNEGSKA (reference sequence). This CDR3 comprises 16 residues. Here the CDR3 reads CSARVPGQGRGNEQFF.

V gene TRBV6-1 combines with J gene TRBJ2-6. The CDR3 contains 15 residues. Germline CDR1 is MNHNS and CDR2 is SASEGT. CDR3 protein: CAGSQQRSGANVLTF.

This clonotype registers medium-sized by frequency. The rearrangement links TRBV12-3 or TRBV12-4 to TRBJ2-3; TCRdb picks TRBD1, but there is no DNA to check that call. The CDR3 spans 15 residues. CDR3: CASSLGRGSADTQYF.

This clonotype ranks as medium-sized in terms of frequency. The chain recombines TRBV19 with TRBJ1-1. Germline-derived CDR1 and CDR2 are LNHDA and SQIVND (reference sequence). The CDR3 contains 15 residues. The CDR3 region is CASSMLILGNTEAFF.

V gene TRBV7-9 combines with J gene TRBJ2-7; TCRdb selects TRBD1, and the lack of DNA leaves this call unchecked. Germline V gene data show CDR1 as SEHNR and CDR2 as FQNEAQ (reference sequence). There are 15 residues in the CDR3. The chain's CDR3 is CASSLGQGYSYEQYF.

The rearrangement uses TRBV4-3 and TRBJ2-3; the TRBD1 assignment by TCRdb is unverifiable without DNA. Germline values: CDR1 LGHNA, CDR2 YSLEER. The length of the CDR3 is 16 residues. The CDR3 sequence is CASSQDGAGYTDTQYF.

Its frequency marks this clonotype as medium-sized. This rearrangement joins TRBV7-6 to TRBJ1-1. Germline V lookup: CDR1 SGHVS, CDR2 FNYEAQ. The CDR3 spans 14 residues. CDR3 residues: CASSLDEGTTEAFF.

V usage is TRBV11-2 and J usage is TRBJ2-4. The CDR3 sequence is 14 residues long. The germline V gene encodes CDR1 SGHAT and CDR2 FQNNGV. The CDR3: CASSLTLAKNIQYF. Complete variable domain (other parts from reference TRBV11-2 and TRBJ2-4): EAGVAQSPRYKIIEKRQSVAFWCNPISGHATLYWYQQILGQGPKLLIQFQNNGVVDDSQLPKDRFSAERLKGVDSTLKIQPAKLEDSAVYLCASSLTLAKNIQYFGAGTRLSVL.

V is TRBV20-1 and J is TRBJ2-7; TCRdb reports TRBD2, a call that lacks DNA to check it against. The CDR3 consists of 14 residues. Per germline, CDR1 DFQATT and CDR2 SNEGSKA (reference sequence). The CDR3 sequence: CSASWGGGAEEQYF.

This clonotype ranks as medium-sized in terms of frequency. The chain uses TRBV20-1 and TRBJ2-7. From germline, CDR1 is DFQATT and CDR2 SNEGSKA (reference sequence). The CDR3 is 15 residues long. The CDR3 is CSARDSGQESYEQYF.

Considering frequency, this clonotype is large. V gene TRBV27 combines with J gene TRBJ2-5; TCRdb's D gene call, TRBD1, goes unchecked for lack of DNA. CDR1 MNHEY and CDR2 SMNVEV come from the germline V gene (reference sequence). The CDR3 length is 16 residues. The CDR3 here is CASSHRDRAVGETQYF.

This clonotype registers medium-sized (0.01 to 0.1%) by frequency. The chain is built from TRBV24-1 and TRBJ2-7; the TCRdb call, TRBD1, lacks DNA for checking. The germline V gene encodes CDR1 KGHDR and CDR2 SFDVKD. There are 13 residues in the CDR3. The CDR3 protein is CATSDDRGYEQYF.

The rearrangement links TRBV6-2 or TRBV6-3 to TRBJ2-2; with no DNA, the TCRdb D assignment of TRBD2 cannot be verified. The CDR3 is 18 residues long. Germline CDR1 and CDR2: MNHEY and SVGEGT. The CDR3 region is CASSYSPGLAGTTGELFF.

This chain uses TRBV28 with TRBJ1-2; TCRdb's D call, TRBD1, is unchecked because there is no DNA. Germline V lookup: CDR1 MDHEN, CDR2 SYDVKM. This CDR3 has 13 residues. The CDR3 here is CASSLTGKHGYTF.

The chain uses TRBV19 and TRBJ2-6; TCRdb gives TRBD1 as the D gene, but with no DNA this cannot be confirmed. From germline, CDR1 is LNHDA and CDR2 SQIVND (reference sequence). This CDR3 has 14 residues. This CDR3 reads CASSIGAGANVLTF.

In terms of frequency, this clonotype is medium-sized (0.01 to 0.1%). The rearrangement joins TRBV7-9 to TRBJ2-4. The V gene's germline CDR1 is SEHNR and CDR2 FQNEAQ (reference sequence). The CDR3 loop spans 13 amino acids. CDR3 sequence: CASSSLAKNIQYF.